Sequencing of this TCR beta chain was carried out in a study of CD8 T cells in Susac syndrome. J was trimmed by 3 bases and V by 3 bases; bases with no gene match: 4. There are 14 residues in the CDR3. Germline V gene lookup returns CDR1 GTSNPN and CDR2 SVGIG (reference sequence). TCR beta was sequenced from blood CD8+ and CD4+ T cells. An input of about 0.45 to 1 ug of RNA was subjected to reverse transcription using random hexamers. The immunoSEQ assay covered 54 Vbeta and 13 Jbeta segments for CDR3. TCRdb used MiXCR to reprocess the immunoSEQ multiplex PCR reads, holding one entry per CDR3 protein. The table shows approximately 150,000 distinct CDR3 sequences, with 94% occurring only once. A remark on this clonotype: Its antigen is unidentified.

Study conclusions and caveats: The relatively small number of individuals in the TCR sequencing and HLA analysis was acknowledged by the study.

V usage is TRBV30 and J usage is TRBJ1-4, with TRBD1 matching 7 bases. Sequencing was performed on CD4+ T cells from PBMCs. The TCR comes from a human donor in good health. The CDR3 here is CAWRQGMANEKLFF. The CDR3 nucleotides are TGTGCCTGGAGACAGGGGATGGCTAATGAAAAACTGTTTTTT.